The present T cell receptor (beta chain) was sequenced within a study of blood T cell repertoires in COVID-19. Assay used: immunoSEQ multiplex PCR; TCRdb lists only in-frame clones, some missing. The sample holds fewer than 200,000 clones, approximately 82% seen once. Categorization into cohorts depended on clinical history that participants reported. The sequence came from a woman in her fifties or sixties who had recovered from COVID-19. Sequenced: PBMCs or T cells enriched from blood (not recorded which).

The CDR3: CASSTRDSEVADTQYF. CDR3 DNA sequence: TGTGCCAGCAGCACCCGGGACTCGGAGGTCGCAGATACGCAGTATTTT. The rearrangement links TRBV21-1 to TRBJ2-3; TRBD2, the table's D call, lacks a check against the DNA. TRBV21-1 is labeled a pseudogene. This CDR3 has 16 amino acids.